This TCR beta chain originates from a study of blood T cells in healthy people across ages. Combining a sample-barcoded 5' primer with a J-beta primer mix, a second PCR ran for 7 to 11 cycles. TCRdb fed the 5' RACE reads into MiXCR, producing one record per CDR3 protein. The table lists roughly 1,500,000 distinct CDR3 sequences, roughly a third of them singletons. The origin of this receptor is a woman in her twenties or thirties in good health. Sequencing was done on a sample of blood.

This chain's CDR3 is CASSFWAENTEAFF. The DNA for the CDR3 is TGCGCCAGCAGCTTCTGGGCGGAGAACACTGAAGCTTTCTTT. V and J are TRBV4-1 and TRBJ1-1; D unclear. Trimming took 5 bases from V and 1 from J, leaving 11 bases between them. The V gene's germline CDR1 is MGHRA and CDR2 YSYEKL. The CDR3 contains 14 residues.